The rows below give T cell receptor beta chains drawn from one sample of a study of cytomegalovirus exposure and HLA in healthy donors. TCRdb keeps only in-frame clones here, not all; method: immunoSEQ multiplex PCR. This table holds around 250,000 clones, around 91% found once. The sample taken for sequencing was PBMCs. The receptors were gathered from a woman in her thirties in good health and CMV-seronegative. Both conserved end residues are part of each CDR3. D genes are given only for firm matches. Size tells how often a clone was seen (once, few, many) or the class of an expanded clone, and some rows leave it out.

V	size	D	J	DNA	CDR3
TRBV2	-	-	TRBJ2-2	TGTGCCAGCAAAGGATTTATAGATAGCCCCACCGGGGAGCTGTTTTTT	CASKGFIDSPTGELFF
TRBV5-1	-	TRBD2	TRBJ2-1	TGCGCCAGCAGCTTGGTTGTAGCGGGTGACAATGAGCAGTTCTTC	CASSLVVAGDNEQFF
TRBV29-1	-	-	TRBJ1-1	TGCAGCGTTGGGCCCCGTGACAGTGGCACTGAAGCTTTCTTT	CSVGPRDSGTEAFF
TRBV9	-	-	TRBJ1-4	TGTGCCAGCCGCGGCTCCTGGGATGAAAAACTGTTTTTT	CASRGSWDEKLFF
TRBV28	-	TRBD2	TRBJ2-3	TGTGCCAGCAGTCGACCGGGGGGAACAGATACGCAGTATTTT	CASSRPGGTDTQYF
TRBV5-1	-	-	TRBJ2-4	TGCGCCAGCAGCGAAAACACAGGTTACGCCAAAAACATTCAGTACTTC	CASSENTGYAKNIQYF
TRBV6-6	-	-	TRBJ1-1	TGTGCCAGCACCCAACCCCAAACTGCTTACACTGAAGCTTTCTTT	CASTQPQTAYTEAFF
TRBV11-2	-	TRBD1	TRBJ1-2	TGTGCCAGCAGTCGGACAGGGCAACAGGGCTACACCTTC	CASSRTGQQGYTF
TRBV19	-	-	TRBJ2-7	TGTGCCAGTAGTATTTCTGGCAGAGCCTACGAGCAGTACTTC	CASSISGRAYEQYF
TRBV5-8	-	TRBD2	TRBJ2-7	TGTGCCAGCTTCGGGACTATTTCCCACGAGCAGTACTTC	CASFGTISHEQYF
TRBV28	-	-	TRBJ1-1	TGTGCCAGCAGCAGGGGTTACATGAACACTGAAGCTTTCTTT	CASSRGYMNTEAFF
TRBV4-3	-	TRBD1	TRBJ2-1	TGCGCCAGCAGCCAAGGGACAGGTTACAATGAGCAGTTCTTC	CASSQGTGYNEQFF
TRBV28	-	-	TRBJ2-3	TGTGCCAGCACTCGAGCCACAGATACGCAGTATTTT	CASTRATDTQYF
TRBV29-1	-	-	TRBJ2-7	TGCAGCGTTGAATTAGAGGACAGACACGATGGCGAGCAGTACTTC	CSVELEDRHDGEQYF
TRBV28	-	-	TRBJ2-1	TGTGCCAGCAGTTCCTGGGCAGCCTACAATGAGCAGTTCTTC	CASSSWAAYNEQFF
TRBV5-1	-	TRBD2	TRBJ2-6	TGCGCCAGCAGCTCGACCGGGCGAGTAGCGGGAGGCACTGGGGCCAACGTCCTGACTTTC	CASSSTGRVAGGTGANVLTF
TRBV5-6	once	-	TRBJ2-1	TGTGCCAGCAGCTTTATTCGGGGATACAATGAGCAGTTCTTC	CASSFIRGYNEQFF
TRBV6-6	-	-	TRBJ1-4	TGTGCCAGCAGTTACTCGAGGGAAAAACTGTTTTTT	CASSYSREKLFF
TRBV28	-	TRBD1	TRBJ1-1	TGTGCCAGCAGTTCCCACCGGGACAGGACTATGAACACTGAAGCTTTCTTT	CASSSHRDRTMNTEAFF
TRBV6-1	-	-	TRBJ1-2	TGTGCCAGCAGTGATAGGAGCCAAATTAACTATGGCTACACCTTC	CASSDRSQINYGYTF
TRBV18	-	TRBD2	TRBJ2-7	TGTGCCAGCTCAGCTGGGACTAGCGGGAGAATGAGAGAGCAGTACTTC	CASSAGTSGRMREQYF
TRBV28	few	-	TRBJ1-2	TGTGCCAGCAGTTTATCATTCTCTGGCTACACCTTC	CASSLSFSGYTF
TRBV28	-	-	TRBJ2-2	TGTGCCAGCAGTTTTTTGGGAGTTGGCTCCAACACCGGGGAGCTGTTTTTT	CASSFLGVGSNTGELFF
TRBV2	-	TRBD2	TRBJ2-7	TGTGCCAGCAGTACTACTAGCGGGAGCTCCTACGAGCAGTACTTC	CASSTTSGSSYEQYF
TRBV4-3	-	TRBD2	TRBJ2-7	TGCGCCAGCAGCCAAGAGGCTAGCGGCGTTACCGATAGCTACGAGCAGTACTTC	CASSQEASGVTDSYEQYF
TRBV18	-	-	TRBJ2-1	TGTGCCAGCTCAACCTTGGATAACTTAAACAATGAGCAGTTCTTC	CASSTLDNLNNEQFF
TRBV30	-	TRBD1	TRBJ1-1	TGTGCCTGGAGGTATAGGGGGCGGATGAACACTGAAGCTTTCTTT	CAWRYRGRMNTEAFF
TRBV9	-	TRBD1	TRBJ1-4	TGTGCCAGCAGCGTAGAGGGGGCGGTTAATGAAAAACTGTTTTTT	CASSVEGAVNEKLFF
TRBV6-6	-	-	TRBJ2-1	TGTGCCAGCAGTTACACAACAGGCCTGTACAATGAGCAGTTCTTC	CASSYTTGLYNEQFF
TRBV19	-	-	TRBJ2-1	TGTGCCAGTAGTATGGAGATTGAGCAGTTCTTC	CASSMEIEQFF
TRBV11-3	-	-	TRBJ2-2	TGTGCCACCCACGCGGACACCGGGGAGCTGTTTTTT	CATHADTGELFF
TRBV29-1	-	-	TRBJ2-3	TGCAGCGTTGTGGCATTCGGGAGTGCAGATACGCAGTATTTT	CSVVAFGSADTQYF
TRBV7-8	once	-	TRBJ2-3	TGTGCCAGCAGCTTAGCGCCTTCGGGGGGCCTGGATACGCAGTATTTT	CASSLAPSGGLDTQYF
TRBV2	-	-	TRBJ2-7	TGTGCCAGCAGGTCGGACGGGTACTCCTACGAGCAGTACTTC	CASRSDGYSYEQYF
TRBV15	-	-	TRBJ1-1	TGTGCCACCAGCAGAGATGGAGGGGACACCCCGAACACTGAAGCTTTCTTT	CATSRDGGDTPNTEAFF
TRBV19	-	-	TRBJ2-3	TGTGCCAGTACTCTAGCTGGAGTCACAGATACGCAGTATTTT	CASTLAGVTDTQYF
TRBV5-4	-	-	TRBJ2-7	TGTGCCAGCAGCTTGGGGACTAACGAGCAGTACTTC	CASSLGTNEQYF
TRBV28	-	TRBD1	TRBJ2-4	TGTGCCAGCAGTTTCTCGTCAGGGGGCTACATTCAGTACTTC	CASSFSSGGYIQYF
TRBV5-1	once	-	TRBJ2-5	TGCGCCAGCAGCTTTTCAGCGGGAGAGACCCAGTACTTC	CASSFSAGETQYF
TRBV5-1	-	-	TRBJ2-7	TGCGCCAGCAGCTTGGTAGGAGGGTCCGAGCAGTACTTC	CASSLVGGSEQYF
TRBV2	-	TRBD2	TRBJ2-5	TGTGCCAGCAGTGAAGGTTTGGCTAGCGGACGGAAAGAGACCCAGTACTTC	CASSEGLASGRKETQYF
TRBV30	-	TRBD2	TRBJ2-3	TGTGCCTGGACAAGGCTAGCGGGAACAGATACGCAGTATTTT	CAWTRLAGTDTQYF
TRBV28	-	-	TRBJ2-1	TGTGCCAGCAGCCGGGACTCCTACAATGAGCAGTTCTTC	CASSRDSYNEQFF